Shown below are 31 T cell receptor beta chains from a single sample sequenced in a study of cytomegalovirus exposure and HLA in healthy donors. The PCR used 60 Vbeta and 13 Jbeta primers. Generated by immunoSEQ multiplex PCR, the TCRdb table keeps only in-frame clones and is missing some. Recorded for this sample: under 70,000 clones. Sequencing used PBMCs. The source is a female donor in good health and CMV-seropositive.

This chain links TRBV9 with TRBJ1-5; possible D gene TRBD1, 5 bases. The ends were cut back, 0 bases at V and 3 bases at J, with 7 bases in the middle. The CDR3 loop spans 14 amino acids. Germline assignment: CDR1 SGDLS and CDR2 YYNGEE. The CDR3 spells CASSVEGINQPQHF. CDR3 in DNA: TGTGCCAGCAGCGTAGAGGGGATCAATCAGCCCCAGCATTTT.

The J gene is TRBJ2-7, the V gene TRBV9; TRBD2 matches 9 bases. The CDR3 is made up of 16 amino acids. CDR1 is SGDLS, CDR2 YYNGEE, per germline. Losses at the gene ends were 4 bases for V and 3 bases for J; bases not matched to a gene: 11. CDR3 DNA: TGTGCCAGCAGCCCCCAGATGGCTAGCGGGAACTACGAGCAGTACTTC. This translates into CASSPQMASGNYEQYF.

The V and J genes are TRBV4-3 and TRBJ2-7, with TRBD1 matching over 10 bases. The CDR3 is made up of 15 amino acids. In germline, CDR1 is LGHNA, CDR2 YSLEER. Germline trimming cut 4 bases from V and 3 bases from J; bases unmatched to any gene: 6. CDR3: CASSPEGTGVYEQYF. The CDR3 nucleotides read TGCGCCAGCAGCCCAGAAGGGACAGGGGTCTACGAGCAGTACTTC.

The V call is TRBV6-4, the J call TRBJ2-2, with TRBD2 matching over 11 bases. V shed 5 bases and J 5 bases; nucleotides not matched to a gene: 4. The CDR3 is 15 residues long. Germline V gene lookup returns CDR1 MRHNA and CDR2 SNTAGT. CDR3 DNA sequence: TGTGCCAGCAGTCCCACTAGCGGGGGAACCGGGGAGCTGTTTTTT. Translated, it gives CASSPTSGGTGELFF.

This chain joins TRBV11-1 and TRBJ2-5; the match to TRBD2 covers 8 bases. CDR3 length: 17 residues. V dropped 1 base and J dropped 5; count of bases not matched to a gene: 12. Germline CDR1 and CDR2: SGHAT and FQDESV (reference sequence). The CDR3 nucleotides read TGTGCCAGCAGCTTAGGAAGAGGTAGCGGGAAGGGGGAGACCCAGTACTTC. It translates to CASSLGRGSGKGETQYF. Full variable domain (rest looked up from reference TRBV11-1 and TRBJ2-5): EAEVAQSPRYKITEKSQAVAFWCDPISGHATLYWYRQILGQGPELLVQFQDESVVDDSQLPKDRFSAERLKGVDSTLKIQPAELGDSAMYLCASSLGRGSGKGETQYFGPGTRLLVL.

The V gene is TRBV27, the J gene TRBJ1-5; weak D call: TRBD1 (5 bases). The CDR3 contains 14 residues. The V gene lost 5 bases and the J gene lost 7 bases, with 15 bases spanning the gap. Germline CDR1 reads MNHEY; CDR2 reads SMNVEV (reference sequence). CDR3 sequence reads: CASSPWGGGQPQHF. The CDR3 DNA is TGTGCCAGCAGTCCCTGGGGGGGAGGGCAGCCCCAGCATTTT.

The rearrangement joins TRBV6-1 to TRBJ2-7, with 7 bases aligning to TRBD1. CDR1 MNHNS and CDR2 SASEGT come from the germline V gene. J lost 6 bases, V lost 2 bases, and 4 bases had no gene match. This CDR3 has 13 amino acids. CDR3 sequence reads: CASSERDRAEQYF. The CDR3 DNA sequence: TGTGCCAGCAGTGAACGCGACAGGGCCGAGCAGTACTTC.

The chain combines TRBV10-3 with TRBJ1-6; D may be TRBD1 (5 bases). Germline-derived CDR1 and CDR2 are ENHRY and SYGVKD. With 2 bases removed from V and 9 bases from J, the gap between germline ends came to 32 bases. The CDR3 totals 21 residues. CDR3: CAISEGLGGIPLRVPTSPLHF. The CDR3 DNA follows: TGTGCCATCAGTGAGGGTTTGGGGGGAATCCCACTCAGAGTACCTACTTCACCCCTCCACTTT.

The chain joins TRBV10-3 to TRBJ2-7; 7 positions match TRBD1. The V and J ends lost 3 bases and 2 bases, in that order; junction bases with no gene match: 22. The germline CDR1 and CDR2 sequences are ENHRY and SYGVKD. This CDR3 has 20 amino acids. CDR3 region: CAISDPGDRDSFLAPYEQYF. The CDR3 coding sequence is TGTGCCATCAGTGACCCCGGCGACAGGGATTCTTTCTTGGCTCCCTACGAGCAGTACTTC.

The chain is built from TRBV9 and TRBJ2-7; TRBD1 matches 8 bases. The germline V gene has CDR1 SGDLS and CDR2 YYNGEE. Losses at the gene ends were 4 bases for V and 2 bases for J; bases not matched to a gene: 11. This CDR3 region has 16 residues. The CDR3 nucleotides read TGTGCCAGCAGCATACCCCGGACAGGGAAAACCTACGAGCAGTACTTC. It specifies CASSIPRTGKTYEQYF. Full variable domain (missing parts from reference TRBV9 and TRBJ2-7): DSGVTQTPKHLITATGQRVTLRCSPRSGDLSVYWYQQSLDQGLQFLIQYYNGEERAKGNILERFSAQQFPDLHSELNLSSLELGDSALYFCASSIPRTGKTYEQYFGPGTRLTVT.

The gene calls are TRBV7-2 and TRBJ2-7, with 9 bases matching TRBD2. The CDR3 runs to 14 residues. Germline trimming cut 3 bases from V and 2 bases from J; bases unmatched to any gene: 2. Germline CDR1 is SGHTA and CDR2 is FQGNSA. The CDR3 is CASSFQRGAYEQYF. The CDR3 DNA sequence: TGTGCCAGCAGCTTCCAGCGGGGGGCCTACGAGCAGTACTTC.

V and J are TRBV7-2 and TRBJ1-1; unclear D gene. Germline V gene lookup returns CDR1 SGHTA and CDR2 FQGNSA. Trimming removed 5 bases from V and 1 base from J, with 11 bases in between. The CDR3 is made up of 14 amino acids. The DNA of the CDR3 is TGTGCCAGCAGCCCCGCCGCCGGGAACACTGAAGCTTTCTTT. This encodes CASSPAAGNTEAFF.

The V gene is TRBV5-1, the J gene TRBJ2-3; D unclear. The CDR3 sequence is 15 residues long. The germline gives CDR1 SGHRS, CDR2 YFSETQ. Trimming pared 4 bases from V and 0 bases from J, leaving 12 bases between. CDR3 loop: CASSHTEFSTDTQYF. The CDR3 DNA is TGCGCCAGCAGCCATACGGAGTTCAGCACAGATACGCAGTATTTT.

This chain joins TRBV6-5 and TRBJ2-1, with 8 bases that match TRBD2. Unmatched junction bases numbered 4, after V lost 2 bases and J lost 4 bases. Germline V gene sequence: CDR1 MNHEY, CDR2 SVGAGI. The CDR3 has 15 residues. The CDR3 region is CASSYTSGVYNEQFF. The DNA of the CDR3 is TGTGCCAGCAGTTACACTAGCGGAGTATACAATGAGCAGTTCTTC.

The chain combines TRBV7-9 with TRBJ1-4; 9 bases are a match to TRBD1. Per the germline V gene, CDR1 is SEHNR and CDR2 is FQNEAQ (reference sequence). The CDR3 consists of 17 residues. V shed 3 bases, J shed 3 bases, and the junction held 8 bases outside the gene matches. CDR3 sequence reads: CASSFSNRGQANEKLFF. The CDR3 DNA reads as TGTGCCAGCAGCTTTTCGAACAGGGGGCAGGCTAATGAAAAACTGTTTTTT.

The rearrangement links TRBV29-1 to TRBJ1-1; D ambiguous. Germline V gives CDR1 SQVTM, CDR2 ANQGSEA. This CDR3 comprises 13 residues. V was cut by 5 bases and J by 0 bases, with 10 bases left in between. The CDR3 region has the DNA TGCAGCGTTCGTCAACCAGTGAACACTGAAGCTTTCTTT. Translation gives CSVRQPVNTEAFF.

The chain uses TRBV6-6 and TRBJ1-5, with a possible D match to TRBD1 (6 bases). Trimming stripped 8 bases from V and 1 base from J, with 12 bases between. The CDR3 totals 14 residues. The V gene's germline CDR1 is MNHNY and CDR2 SVGAGI (reference sequence). CDR3 sequence: CASRTGWSNQPQHF. DNA of the CDR3: TGTGCCAGCCGCACAGGGTGGAGCAATCAGCCCCAGCATTTT.

The chain employs TRBV30 and TRBJ2-3; D not resolved. Germline V CDR1 and CDR2: GTSNPN, SVGIG (reference sequence). This CDR3 is built from 13 residues. Trimming shortened V by 0 bases and J by 2 bases, and 6 bases separated the two germline ends. As DNA, the CDR3 is TGTGCCTGGAGTGTAACTCCCACAGATACGCAGTATTTT. Translation gives CAWSVTPTDTQYF.

This sequence joins TRBV5-4 and TRBJ2-5, with 12 bases lining up with TRBD2. V gave up 4 bases and J gave up 5 bases; unmatched junction bases: 6. Germline CDR1 reads SGHNT; CDR2 reads YYREEE (reference sequence). This CDR3 is built from 15 residues. CDR3 DNA: TGTGCCAGCAGCGAGACTAGCGGGAGTTTTGAGACCCAGTACTTC. It encodes CASSETSGSFETQYF.

The chain links TRBV5-4 to TRBJ2-5; 7 bases fit TRBD1. CDR1 is SGHNT, CDR2 YYREEE, per germline (reference sequence). J was trimmed by 10 bases and V by 6 bases; bases with no gene match: 12. The CDR3 contains 13 residues. The CDR3 DNA reads as TGTGCCAGCAACACCGGGACAGAGTCTTTCCAGTACTTC. It translates to CASNTGTESFQYF.

V and J are TRBV9 and TRBJ2-2; D possibly corresponds to TRBD2 (5 bases). The CDR3 sequence is 15 residues long. Germline V gives CDR1 SGDLS, CDR2 YYNGEE. Trimming stripped 4 bases from V and 4 bases from J, with 14 bases between. The CDR3 protein is CASSTLEGLTGELFF. The CDR3 DNA is TGTGCCAGCAGCACCCTTGAGGGCCTCACCGGGGAGCTGTTTTTT.

The rearrangement uses TRBV6-5 and TRBJ2-2; 9 bases map to TRBD1. This CDR3 contains 15 residues. Germline trimming cut 5 bases from V and 7 bases from J; bases unmatched to any gene: 8. Germline V gene sequence: CDR1 MNHEY, CDR2 SVGAGI. CDR3 DNA sequence: TGTGCCAGCAGTCCGGGACAGGGTAACGGCGGGGAGCTGTTTTTT. It is translated as CASSPGQGNGGELFF.

The rearrangement links TRBV19 to TRBJ2-7, with D perhaps TRBD2 (6 bases). Trimming pared 6 bases from V and 2 bases from J, leaving 14 bases between. CDR1 is LNHDA and CDR2 is SQIVND in the germline V gene (reference sequence). The CDR3 totals 14 residues. The CDR3: CASSGAGSPYEQYF. The DNA of the CDR3 is TGTGCCAGTAGCGGGGCGGGGAGCCCCTACGAGCAGTACTTC.

The chain links TRBV4-3 to TRBJ2-4, with a weak D call TRBD2 (5 bases). Germline V gene sequence: CDR1 LGHNA, CDR2 YSLEER. There are 15 residues in the CDR3. V shed 1 base and J shed 0 bases, with 7 bases lying between them. The CDR3: CASSQGGAAKNIQYF. The CDR3 bases are TGCGCCAGCAGCCAAGGGGGAGCAGCCAAAAACATTCAGTACTTC.

This chain uses TRBV6-5 with TRBJ1-1, with 8 positions matching TRBD1. V lost 0 bases to trimming and J lost 11 bases; unmatched junction nucleotides: 11. Germline V gene sequence: CDR1 MNHEY, CDR2 SVGAGI. The CDR3 spans 15 residues. The CDR3: CASSYSWQGAGVAFF. In DNA form, the CDR3 reads TGTGCCAGCAGTTACTCGTGGCAGGGGGCTGGGGTGGCTTTCTTT.

The chain is built from TRBV7-8 and TRBJ2-1; D might be TRBD1 (6 bases). The length of the CDR3 is 15 residues. CDR1 and CDR2 (germline): SGHVS, FQNEAQ. V gave up 4 bases and J gave up 5 bases, with 15 bases separating them. This CDR3 is CASSSLGTRDNEQFF. As DNA, the CDR3 is TGTGCCAGCAGCTCTCTCGGGACAAGAGACAATGAGCAGTTCTTC.

V and J are TRBV5-1 and TRBJ2-6; D is uncertain. Germline V CDR1 and CDR2: SGHRS, YFSETQ. The CDR3 totals 17 residues. Deletions cut 2 bases from V and 0 bases from J, with 12 bases between. In DNA form, the CDR3 reads TGCGCCAGCAGCTTCCTCGGCAGGTACTCTGGGGCCAACGTCCTGACTTTC. Protein sequence: CASSFLGRYSGANVLTF.

The gene calls are TRBV2 and TRBJ2-3; 11 bases match TRBD2. The trim removed 5 bases at V and 1 base at J, leaving 14 bases unmatched. Looked up from germline, CDR1 is SNHLY and CDR2 is FYNNEI. The CDR3 totals 19 residues. The CDR3 reads CASSSTSGETITRTDTQYF. DNA of the CDR3: TGTGCCAGCAGTTCGACTAGCGGGGAAACCATCACACGCACAGATACGCAGTATTTT.

The chain combines TRBV19 with TRBJ1-1, with 9 bases aligning to TRBD1. CDR3 length: 14 residues. CDR1 is LNHDA, CDR2 SQIVND, per germline (reference sequence). J gave up 5 bases and V 6 bases, and 7 bases lay outside the gene matches. CDR3 coding DNA: TGTGCCAGTAGCAACGGACAGGGGTGGACTGAAGCTTTCTTT. It yields the protein CASSNGQGWTEAFF.

For the CDR3, the DNA is TGTGCCAGTTTGAGAGGGACAGGGGCCTACGAGCAGTACTTC. Translation gives CASLRGTGAYEQYF. The chain carries TRBV28 and TRBJ2-7; 10 bases are shared with TRBD1. The ends lost 9 bases at V and 2 bases at J; junction bases unmatched: 7. The CDR3 consists of 14 residues. Germline CDR1 is MDHEN and CDR2 is SYDVKM.

The chain links TRBV28 to TRBJ2-5; D possibly corresponds to TRBD1 (5 bases). This CDR3 has 18 amino acids. V dropped 5 bases and J dropped 4 bases, with 26 bases sitting between them. CDR1 is MDHEN and CDR2 is SYDVKM in the germline V gene. CDR3: CASSDSPGLGSLTETQYF. CDR3 coding DNA: TGTGCCAGCAGTGACAGCCCAGGGCTAGGATCCCTTACAGAGACCCAGTACTTC.